This TCR beta chain was recorded in a study of OX40 agonist ivuxolimab in advanced cancers. Across the study: Those enrolled were roughly 80% male, with a mean age of 60 years and ages from roughly 20 to 90.

Data came from immunoSEQ multiplex PCR; TCRdb stores just in-frame clones and leaves some out. The sample holds about 69,000 clones, about 80% seen once. This clone was picked up one time. This CDR3 has 16 amino acids. From germline, CDR1 is LNHNV and CDR2 YYDKDF (reference sequence). The V gene end was trimmed by 2 bases and the J gene end by 5 bases; junction bases not matched to a gene: 2. Sequences were derived from CD4+ or CD8+ T cells sorted from blood, sampled in a trial of the OX40 agonist ivuxolimab. The genes are TRBV15 and TRBJ2-2, with TRBD2 matching over 13 bases. The receptor comes from an adult with an advanced solid tumor such as melanoma, head and neck, liver or kidney cancer. The CDR3 DNA follows: TGTGCCACCAGCAGAAAACTAGCGGGAGGGACCGGGGAGCTGTTTTTT. Translating it yields CATSRKLAGGTGELFF.